This entry is about one T cell receptor beta chain. The junction differs from germline at one of its ends, possibly a read error. The sample carries other DNA sequences with the same CDR3. This sample was taken from a study of blood T cell repertoires in COVID-19. At the level of the study: The origin of the acute and convalescent COVID-19 samples was the United States, Italy and Spain. Sources were T cells, B-cell-depleted T cells, or PBMCs; the material itself was cDNA or gDNA.

This CDR3 has 17 amino acids. Germline CDR1 KGHSH, CDR2 LQKENI. The authors' processing: The authors estimated nucleated cell counts from reference gene primer amplification. The method was immunoSEQ multiplex PCR; TCRdb's version includes in-frame clones alone and lacks a portion of them. For V, J and clone size, that table is used; D and trimming come from the DNA. Of approximately 290,000 clones in the sample, 89% were seen once. This receptor was identified in a woman aged 60 to 75 with acute or convalescent COVID-19. The sequenced material came from peripheral blood. This sequence joins TRBV18 and TRBJ2-2, with a tentative D call TRBD1 (6 bases). CDR3 sequence: CASSPRFRGWDTGELFF. CDR3 nucleotide sequence: TGCGCCAGCTCACCACGCTTCAGGGGATGGGACACCGGGGAGCTGTTTTTT.